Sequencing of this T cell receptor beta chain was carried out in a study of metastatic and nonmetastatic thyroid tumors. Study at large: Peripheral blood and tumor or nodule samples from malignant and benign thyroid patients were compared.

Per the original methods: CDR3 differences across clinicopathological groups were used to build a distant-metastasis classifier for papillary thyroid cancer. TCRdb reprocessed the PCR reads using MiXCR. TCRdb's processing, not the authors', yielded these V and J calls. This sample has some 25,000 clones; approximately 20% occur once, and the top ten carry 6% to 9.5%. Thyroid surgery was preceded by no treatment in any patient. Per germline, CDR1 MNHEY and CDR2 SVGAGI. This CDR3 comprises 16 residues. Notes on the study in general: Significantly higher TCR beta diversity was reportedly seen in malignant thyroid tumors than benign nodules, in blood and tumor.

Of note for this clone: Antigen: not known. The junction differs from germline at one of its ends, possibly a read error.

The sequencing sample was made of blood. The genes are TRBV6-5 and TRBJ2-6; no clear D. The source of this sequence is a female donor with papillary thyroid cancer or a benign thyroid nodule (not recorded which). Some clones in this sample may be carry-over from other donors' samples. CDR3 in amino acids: CASSYKVESGSNVLTF. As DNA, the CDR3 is TGTGCCAGCAGTTACAAAGTAGAGAGTGGGTCCAACGTCCTGACTTTC.